The 19 T cell receptor beta chains listed next were all sequenced from one sample in a study of shared clonotypes between healthy human individuals. Data came from immunoSEQ multiplex PCR; TCRdb stores just in-frame clones and leaves some out. This table has more than 850,000 clones, approximately 80% appearing once. The sequencing sample was made of memory CD4+ T cells from PBMCs. Subset specified: CD45RA-negative fraction. The receptors here all came from a man aged 18 to 35 in good health. Some clones in this sample may be carry-over from other donors' samples.

The V gene is TRBV19, the J gene TRBJ1-4; the D is unclear. This CDR3 has 14 amino acids. V lost 3 bases and J 10 bases, leaving 15 bases between the germline ends. Germline lookup yields CDR1 LNHDA and CDR2 SQIVND (reference sequence). The CDR3 region has the DNA TGTGCCAGTAGTATTTCCGTAGTAACTGGAAAACTGTTTTTT. It specifies CASSISVVTGKLFF.

For this clone: Other DNA sequences of this sample code for an identical CDR3. The chain links TRBV18 to TRBJ2-1; TRBD2 matches at 9 bases. Germline V lookup: CDR1 KGHSH, CDR2 LQKENI. The V segment lost 3 bases and the J segment 2 bases; nucleotides outside the gene matches: 2. The CDR3 contains 15 residues. The CDR3 sequence is CASSPTSGTYNEQFF. CDR3 DNA: TGTGCCAGCTCACCGACTAGCGGCACCTACAATGAGCAGTTCTTC.

The chain combines TRBV7-9 with TRBJ1-1, with D unresolved. Germline CDR1 reads SEHNR; CDR2 reads FQNEAQ (reference sequence). V was pared by 5 bases and J by 0 bases, with 7 bases between. The length of the CDR3 is 13 residues. CDR3 DNA sequence: TGTGCCAGCAGCGCGACACTGAACACTGAAGCTTTCTTT. It specifies CASSATLNTEAFF.

V gene TRBV6-6 combines with J gene TRBJ2-3, with D tentatively TRBD1 (5 bases). The ends were cut back, 6 bases at V and 1 base at J, with 11 bases in the middle. The CDR3 has 14 amino acids. Per germline, CDR1 MNHNY and CDR2 SVGAGI (reference sequence). This chain's CDR3 is CASSPTTGTDTQYF. The CDR3 DNA reads TGTGCCAGCAGCCCAACGACAGGCACAGATACGCAGTATTTT.

J is TRBJ2-2 and V is TRBV5-1, with D tentatively TRBD1 or TRBD2 (6 bases each). Trimming stripped 9 bases from V and 2 bases from J, with 17 bases between. The germline gives CDR1 SGHRS, CDR2 YFSETQ. The CDR3 has 15 amino acids. CDR3: CATTLGGGNTGELFF. The CDR3 nucleotides read TGCGCCACTACCCTGGGGGGCGGCAACACCGGGGAGCTGTTTTTT.

A single count supports this clone. The chain couples TRBV30 to TRBJ1-4; the D is unclear. V lost 4 bases to trimming and J lost 7 bases, with 16 bases between them. The germline V gene has CDR1 GTSNPN and CDR2 SVGIG (reference sequence). CDR3 length: 14 amino acids. Written as DNA, the CDR3 is TGTGCCTGGACTCCCCTGGGGTTCGGTGAAAAACTGTTTTTT. Translating it yields CAWTPLGFGEKLFF.

The rearrangement uses TRBV5-1 and TRBJ2-1, with unresolved D. This CDR3 spans 13 amino acids. The germline V gene has CDR1 SGHRS and CDR2 YFSETQ. Between the trimmed V and J ends, which lost 2 bases and 7 bases, there was a span of 10 bases. CDR3 nucleotide sequence: TGCGCCAGCAGCTTCGCCGGGTCGAATGAGCAGTTCTTC. It translates to CASSFAGSNEQFF.

The chain is built from TRBV7-8 and TRBJ2-4, with D unclear. CDR3 length: 16 amino acids. Germline-derived CDR1 and CDR2 are SGHVS and FQNEAQ. V was shortened by 5 bases and J by 0 bases, with 14 bases between the two germline ends. The CDR3 DNA sequence: TGTGCCAGCAGCCCAACCCGCACGGTAGCCAAAAACATTCAGTACTTC. Residues: CASSPTRTVAKNIQYF.

Concerning this clone: In the same sample, other DNA sequences code for this CDR3. The chain joins TRBV18 to TRBJ2-1; 11 positions match TRBD2. Germline V gene lookup returns CDR1 KGHSH and CDR2 LQKENI. The ends lost 3 bases at V and 2 bases at J; junction bases unmatched: 0. The CDR3 contains 15 residues. In nucleotides, the CDR3 is TGTGCCAGCTCACCGGGACTAGCGGCCTACAATGAGCAGTTCTTC. Its protein product is CASSPGLAAYNEQFF.

The gene calls are TRBV28 and TRBJ1-5, with D maybe TRBD1 (6 bases). The germline V and J ends were trimmed by 5 bases and 3 bases, with 14 bases remaining between them. The CDR3 contains 15 residues. Germline assignment: CDR1 MDHEN and CDR2 SYDVKM. CDR3 in amino acids: CASSLYQGTNQPQHF. The DNA for the CDR3 is TGTGCCAGCAGTCTCTACCAGGGGACCAATCAGCCCCAGCATTTT.

This clone has just a few counts. The chain uses TRBV7-2 and TRBJ1-1, with D unclear. Per germline, CDR1 SGHTA and CDR2 FQGNSA. The V gene lost 5 bases and the J gene lost 1 base, with 14 bases spanning the gap. The CDR3 covers 15 residues. The CDR3 region has the DNA TGTGCCAGCAGCGCCCGCGGACGGAGGAACACTGAAGCTTTCTTT. It encodes CASSARGRRNTEAFF. Full variable domain (outside the CDR3, taken from reference TRBV7-2 and TRBJ1-1): GAGVSQSPSNKVTEKGKDVELRCDPISGHTALYWYRQSLGQGLEFLIYFQGNSAPDKSGLPSDRFSAERTGGSVSTLTIQRTQQEDSAVYLCASSARGRRNTEAFFGQGTRLTVV.

V is TRBV5-1 and J is TRBJ2-6; 9 bases are shared with TRBD1. The V gene end was trimmed by 4 bases and the J gene end by 0 bases; junction bases not matched to a gene: 5. Germline-derived CDR1 and CDR2 are SGHRS and YFSETQ. The CDR3 consists of 17 residues. The chain's CDR3 is CASSGGQGSSGANVLTF. The CDR3 DNA sequence: TGCGCCAGCAGCGGGGGACAGGGTAGCTCTGGGGCCAACGTCCTGACTTTC.

This clone has just a few counts. The genes are TRBV7-2 and TRBJ2-3, with D possibly TRBD2 on 5 matching bases. Germline CDR1 reads SGHTA; CDR2 reads FQGNSA. V lost 0 bases and J lost 4, with 8 bases in between. The CDR3 has 14 residues. The CDR3 DNA reads as TGTGCCAGCAGCTTAGCTACGAGGGCAGATACGCAGTATTTT. Residues: CASSLATRADTQYF.

Only one count was recorded for this clone. The rearrangement joins TRBV7-7 to TRBJ2-5, with 11 bases identical to TRBD1. The length of the CDR3 is 14 residues. CDR1 is SSHAT and CDR2 is FNYEAQ in the germline V gene (reference sequence). The ends lost 6 bases at V and 5 bases at J; junction bases unmatched: 5. The CDR3 sequence: CASSSGTGGETQYF. The CDR3 nucleotides are TGTGCCAGCAGTTCCGGGACAGGGGGGGAGACCCAGTACTTC.

This clone was found a few times. The chain employs TRBV27 and TRBJ1-4; D is possibly TRBD1 (5 bases). Trimming took 0 bases from V and 4 from J, leaving 12 bases between them. CDR3 size: 16 residues. In germline, CDR1 is MNHEY, CDR2 SMNVEV (reference sequence). CDR3 DNA: TGTGCCAGCAGTTTATCAGGCCAGGGTGGTAATGAAAAACTGTTTTTT. Protein sequence: CASSLSGQGGNEKLFF.

This rearrangement joins TRBV28 to TRBJ2-7, with 11 bases identical to TRBD2. The germline CDR1 and CDR2 sequences are MDHEN and SYDVKM. After removal of 11 bases from V and 6 bases from J, the junction contained 12 bases not matched to a gene. There are 14 residues in the CDR3. CDR3 loop: CAARTSGSAIEQYF. The CDR3 bases are TGTGCCGCGCGCACTAGCGGGAGTGCCATCGAGCAGTACTTC.

This chain connects TRBV29-1 to TRBJ1-2; D not resolved. Trimming removed 3 bases at V and 4 bases at J, with 6 bases between. Germline loops: CDR1 SQVTM, CDR2 ANQGSEA. The CDR3 extends over 11 amino acids. CDR3: CSVEAVYGYTF. As DNA, the CDR3 is TGCAGCGTTGAGGCAGTCTATGGCTACACCTTC.

The rearrangement uses TRBV19 and TRBJ1-5; D gene uncertain. In germline, CDR1 is LNHDA, CDR2 SQIVND (reference sequence). The CDR3 is made up of 12 amino acids. V lost 2 bases and J lost 11, with 10 bases in between. CDR3 bases: TGTGCCAGTAGTATAACGGTCGGTGCCCAGCATTTT. Translating gives CASSITVGAQHF.

V gene TRBV9 combines with J gene TRBJ2-1; the match to TRBD2 covers 9 bases. The CDR3 totals 15 residues. V shed 3 bases and J 5 bases; nucleotides not matched to a gene: 6. Germline values: CDR1 SGDLS, CDR2 YYNGEE. The DNA of the CDR3 is TGTGCCAGCAGCGCGCCAGCGGGGGGACACAATGAGCAGTTCTTC. It encodes CASSAPAGGHNEQFF.